The rows below give T cell receptor beta chains drawn from one sample of a study of blood T cells in healthy people across ages. A single record per CDR3 protein comes from TCRdb applying MiXCR to the 5' RACE reads. The table has about 680,000 distinct CDR3 sequences, around 48% seen once. Sequencing input: blood. The receptors derive from a woman in her fifties or sixties in good health. CDR3s include the opening cysteine and the closing phenylalanine or tryptophan. Fields, in order: V gene, D gene, J gene, clone size, CDR3 DNA, CDR3 protein. The D gene is left open where the match is weak. Rows may omit the clone size; those that give it use once, few, many or a size class.

TRBV2	TRBD1	TRBJ2-6	.	TGTGCCAGCACCCCAGGAATGGGACAGGGGTCCTCTGGGGCCAACGTCCTGACTTTC	CASTPGMGQGSSGANVLTF
TRBV2	.	TRBJ1-1	.	TGTGCCGGCAGGTCAGTACACAGGGACTTTTCCTACGAAGCTTTCTTT	CAGRSVHRDFSYEAFF
TRBV5-4	.	TRBJ1-1	once	TGTGCCAGCAGCTTCGACCTGGGGGACACTGAAGCTTTCTTT	CASSFDLGDTEAFF
TRBV4-1	.	TRBJ2-3	.	TGCGCCAGCAGCCAAGATCGGGACATGAATTCGCAGTATTTT	CASSQDRDMNSQYF
TRBV20-1	TRBD1	TRBJ1-1	.	TGCAGTGCTAATCCACAGGGGGGAGGGATGAACACTGAAGCTTTCTTT	CSANPQGGGMNTEAFF
TRBV6-2/TRBV6-3	.	TRBJ2-3	.	TGTGCCAGCAGTGCAGGGTCCAGCACAGATACGCAGTATTTT	CASSAGSSTDTQYF
TRBV4-1	TRBD2	TRBJ2-1	few	TGCGCCAGCAGCCACCAGCCCCGGACTAGCGGGAATGAGCAGTTCTTC	CASSHQPRTSGNEQFF
TRBV27	TRBD2	TRBJ2-2	.	TGTGCCAGCAGTTCTTGGGGGGGTACCGGGGAGCTGTTTTTT	CASSSWGGTGELFF
TRBV15	TRBD1	TRBJ1-4	few	TGTGCCACCAGCAGAACGACAGGGGCCGGGGAAAAACTGTTTTTT	CATSRTTGAGEKLFF
TRBV6-5	.	TRBJ1-1	few	TGTGCCAGCAGTTATCACAGTAACACTGAAGCTTTCTTT	CASSYHSNTEAFF
TRBV20-1	TRBD2	TRBJ2-3	.	TGCAGTCCCCTAGCGGGAGCGCCCACAGATACGCAGTATTTT	CSPLAGAPTDTQYF
TRBV7-2	.	TRBJ2-1	.	TGTGCCAGCAGCTTTATGCGGAACAATGAGCAGTTCTTC	CASSFMRNNEQFF
TRBV7-2	.	TRBJ2-1	few	TGTGCCAGCAGCCAGTTTGGTGGCTTCTCCTACAATGAGCAGTTCTTC	CASSQFGGFSYNEQFF
TRBV7-6	TRBD2	TRBJ2-1	.	TGTGCCAGCAGCCCTCGCCTAGCGGGAGGGTTCCATGAGCAGTTCTTC	CASSPRLAGGFHEQFF
TRBV10-3	TRBD1	TRBJ2-7	.	TGTGCCATCAGTGAGTCGGCGACAGGGAGAACCTACGAGCAGTACTTC	CAISESATGRTYEQYF
TRBV12-3/TRBV12-4	.	TRBJ2-7	few	TGTGCCAGCAGTTATGGGGTTTTAGATCCCTTCGAGCAGTACTTC	CASSYGVLDPFEQYF
TRBV7-6	TRBD1	TRBJ2-5	.	TGTGCCACTTCGGACAGGGTGCAAGAGACCCAGTACTTC	CATSDRVQETQYF
TRBV3-1	.	TRBJ1-3	.	TGTGCCAGCAGCCAACAGGGCTCTGGAAACACCATATATTTT	CASSQQGSGNTIYF
TRBV10-3	TRBD1	TRBJ2-7	.	TGTGCCATCAGGGGGGGACAGGGGGCCAACGAGCAGTACTTC	CAIRGGQGANEQYF
TRBV27	.	TRBJ2-3	once	TGTGCCAGCAGTGTATTTCAGTACACAGATACGCAGTATTTT	CASSVFQYTDTQYF
TRBV3-1	TRBD1	TRBJ2-5	.	TGTGCCAGCAGCCCACGGGGACAGAGCTCCTACGGGCAGTACTTC	CASSPRGQSSYGQYF
TRBV3-1	.	TRBJ2-5	.	TGTGCCAGCAGCGACCTCGGGAAGGGGATCCAAGAGACCCAGTACTTC	CASSDLGKGIQETQYF
TRBV5-6	.	TRBJ2-3	few	TGTGCCAGCAGCTTGCCGGAAGGAGGTACGCAGTATTTT	CASSLPEGGTQYF
TRBV7-2	.	TRBJ2-1	.	TGTGCCAGCAGCTTAGCAACCAGCGGGCACAATGAGCAGTTCTTC	CASSLATSGHNEQFF
TRBV7-3	.	TRBJ2-1	.	TGTGCCAGCAGGATGGGAGGAGGAAGGGAGCAGTTCTTC	CASRMGGGREQFF
TRBV11-2	.	TRBJ2-7	.	TGTGCCAGCAGCTCCATGTGGGGGTACGAGCAGTACTTC	CASSSMWGYEQYF
TRBV6-2/TRBV6-3	.	TRBJ2-7	.	TGTGCCAGCAGTCCCCCAGAGGGCTGGGACACTTCCGACGAGCAGTACTTC	CASSPPEGWDTSDEQYF
TRBV20-1	.	TRBJ2-7	many	TGCAGTGCTGAGGATCGTTCGGATACCTACGAGCAGTACTTC	CSAEDRSDTYEQYF
TRBV20-1	.	TRBJ1-6	few	TGCAGTGCTCTCATGGGACACCCTAATTCACCCCTCCACTTT	CSALMGHPNSPLHF
TRBV7-2	TRBD2	TRBJ2-3	many	TGTGCCAGCAGCTTAGTAACTAGCGATAGTCCCTATACGCAGTATTTT	CASSLVTSDSPYTQYF
TRBV20-1	TRBD2	TRBJ2-1	.	TGCAGTGCCAAGACTAGCGGGAGTTTCGATGAGCAGTTCTTC	CSAKTSGSFDEQFF
TRBV4-2	.	TRBJ2-1	.	TGTGCCAACAGCCAAGAAGGGCACTACAATGAGCAGTTCTTC	CANSQEGHYNEQFF
TRBV7-2	.	TRBJ1-5	.	TGTGCCAGCAGCTTGGCAGCGAGTGGCAATCAGCCCCAGCATTTT	CASSLAASGNQPQHF
TRBV7-9	.	TRBJ2-3	few	TGTGCCAGCAGCGCCGACCAAGGGGGTACGCAGTATTTT	CASSADQGGTQYF
TRBV27	TRBD2	TRBJ2-7	.	TGTGCCAGCTGCCCCGGGACTAGCGGTTCCGAGCAGTACTTC	CASCPGTSGSEQYF
TRBV28	.	TRBJ2-2	once	TGTGCCAGCTTGACTGCGAACACCGGGGAGCTGTTTTTT	CASLTANTGELFF
TRBV6-6	.	TRBJ2-7	.	TGTGCCAGCAGTTACGGGCTCGGCGGAACCTACGAGCAGTACTTC	CASSYGLGGTYEQYF
TRBV29-1	.	TRBJ2-5	.	TGCAGCGTTGAACCCGACTATCAAGAGACCCAGTACTTC	CSVEPDYQETQYF
TRBV29-1	.	TRBJ2-5	.	TGCAGCGTTGGTCGGGGTTCGACAGAGACCCAGTACTTC	CSVGRGSTETQYF
TRBV4-3	TRBD1	TRBJ2-1	.	TGCGCCAGCAGCCAAGGGGACAGTACCTACAATGAGCAGTTCTTC	CASSQGDSTYNEQFF
TRBV25-1	.	TRBJ2-5	many	TGTGCCAGCAGTGGACTAGGGAGCAGTGAGCAGTACTTC	CASSGLGSSEQYF
TRBV4-2	.	TRBJ2-1	.	TGTGCCAGCAGCCAATCGGGCTCCAGTGAGCAGTTCTTC	CASSQSGSSEQFF
TRBV29-1	.	TRBJ2-3	few	TGCAGCGGGGGCTCTAGCACAGATACGCAGTATTTT	CSGGSSTDTQYF
TRBV19	.	TRBJ2-5	.	TGTGCCACTAGTATCCTAGACAGTAAAGAGACCCAGTACTTC	CATSILDSKETQYF
TRBV27	TRBD1	TRBJ2-7	few	TGTGCCAGCAGTACGCCCCTCCGGGACAGTTCCTACGAGCAGTACTTC	CASSTPLRDSSYEQYF
TRBV10-3	TRBD2	TRBJ2-7	.	TGTGCCATCGGACTAGCGGGAGGATGGGGTGAGCAGTACTTC	CAIGLAGGWGEQYF
TRBV20-1	.	TRBJ2-5	.	TGCAGTGCAGCGGCCGCCGACAGTCCCCTCTGGGAGCAGTACTTC	CSAAAADSPLWEQYF
TRBV20-1	TRBD1	TRBJ2-3	few	TGCAGTGCTATCAGGGGGTCCACAGATACGCAGTATTTT	CSAIRGSTDTQYF
TRBV7-9	.	TRBJ2-1	.	TGTGCCAGCAGCTGTGGCGGGACTTCCTACAATGAGCAGTTCTTC	CASSCGGTSYNEQFF
TRBV6-1	TRBD2	TRBJ2-1	.	TGTGCCAGCAGTGGGGGACTAGCGGGAGGAAATGAGCAGTTCTTC	CASSGGLAGGNEQFF
TRBV28	.	TRBJ2-5	.	TGTGCCAGCAGTTCCCCGATCGGTAGTAGAGAGGCCCAGTACTTC	CASSSPIGSREAQYF
TRBV11-1	TRBD2	TRBJ2-1	.	TGTGCCAGCAGCTTCAACGCGGGGGAGGACTACAACAATGAGCAGTTCTTC	CASSFNAGEDYNNEQFF